This T cell receptor beta chain was found in a study of CD8 T cells in ankylosing spondylitis. This clonotype was seen a few times. TCRdb itself ran the 5' RACE reads through MiXCR, one entry per CDR3 protein. Of around 150,000 distinct CDR3 sequences listed, around 17% are singletons. Material for sequencing was blood, either unsorted or a sorted T cell fraction (not recorded which). This sequence originates from a male donor with ankylosing spondylitis or in good health (not recorded which).

This CDR3 is CASRPNRGHRGNTEAFF. CDR3 in DNA: TGTGCCAGCAGACCAAACAGGGGTCATAGGGGGAACACTGAAGCTTTCTTT. The J gene is TRBJ1-1, the V gene TRBV6-5; 7 bases align to TRBD1. With V trimmed by 6 bases and J by 1 base, 14 bases remained unmatched. This CDR3 is 17 amino acids long. Per the germline V gene, CDR1 is MNHEY and CDR2 is SVGAGI.